What follows are 14 T cell receptor beta chains derived from one specimen sequenced in a study of cytomegalovirus exposure and HLA in healthy donors. PCR employed 60 Vbeta and 13 Jbeta primers. Assay: immunoSEQ multiplex PCR; the TCRdb copy retains only in-frame clones and omits some. The sample holds around 160,000 clones, 77% seen once. The sample comprised PBMCs. These receptors originate from a woman aged 40 to 50 in good health and CMV-seropositive.

V is TRBV7-9 and J is TRBJ2-2, with TRBD1 identical over 9 bases. V shed 4 bases, J shed 4 bases, and the junction held 7 bases outside the gene matches. In germline, CDR1 is SEHNR, CDR2 FQNEAQ (reference sequence). The length of the CDR3 is 16 residues. The CDR3 region is CASSSGQGRGTGELFF. The CDR3 bases are TGTGCCAGCAGCTCGGGACAGGGTAGGGGCACCGGGGAGCTGTTTTTT.

This chain joins TRBV18 and TRBJ2-1; D is undetermined. Trimming removed 3 bases from V and 1 base from J, with 4 bases in between. CDR3 length: 13 amino acids. Germline lookup yields CDR1 KGHSH and CDR2 LQKENI. CDR3 sequence reads: CASSPLSYNEQFF. In DNA, the CDR3 is TGTGCCAGCTCACCCCTTTCCTACAATGAGCAGTTCTTC.

V gene TRBV4-3 combines with J gene TRBJ1-6; D may be TRBD1 (5 bases). The V gene's germline CDR1 is LGHNA and CDR2 YSLEER. There are 15 residues in the CDR3. Trimming removed 3 bases from V and 10 bases from J, with 16 bases in between. CDR3 sequence reads: CASSQVGQGDSPLHF. For the CDR3, the DNA is TGCGCCAGCAGCCAGGTGGGGCAGGGTGACTCACCCCTCCACTTT.

V usage is TRBV11-2 and J usage is TRBJ2-5; no firm D call. Germline lookup yields CDR1 SGHAT and CDR2 FQNNGV. There are 15 residues in the CDR3. V gave up 2 bases and J gave up 3 bases, with 13 bases separating them. The CDR3 sequence: CASSLSVDWEETQYF. CDR3 DNA: TGTGCCAGCAGCTTATCGGTCGACTGGGAAGAGACCCAGTACTTC.

Worth noting for this clone: Other DNA sequences in the sample encode the same CDR3. The DNA of the CDR3 is TGTGCCAGCAGTTCAGGTGAAAAACTGTTTTTT. Translated, it gives CASSSGEKLFF. This chain joins TRBV2 and TRBJ1-4; D ambiguous. The CDR3 contains 11 residues. The V gene's germline CDR1 is SNHLY and CDR2 FYNNEI. Trimming took 5 bases from V and 7 from J, leaving 5 bases between them.

This rearrangement joins TRBV19 to TRBJ1-4; unclear D gene. The length of the CDR3 is 16 residues. Trimming shortened V by 7 bases and J by 4 bases, and 19 bases separated the two germline ends. CDR1 is LNHDA and CDR2 is SQIVND in the germline V gene (reference sequence). CDR3 residues: CASIDNALSLNEKLFF. The CDR3 region has the DNA TGTGCCAGTATCGATAACGCCTTGAGCCTTAATGAAAAACTGTTTTTT. Complete variable domain (other parts from reference TRBV19 and TRBJ1-4): DGGITQSPKYLFRKEGQNVTLSCEQNLNHDAMYWYRQDPGQGLRLIYYSQIVNDFQKGDIAEGYSVSREKKESFPLTVTSAQKNPTAFYLCASIDNALSLNEKLFFGSGTQLSVL.

J is TRBJ2-4 and V is TRBV5-1; 7 bases match TRBD2. Germline V gives CDR1 SGHRS, CDR2 YFSETQ. The CDR3 covers 14 residues. With V trimmed by 10 bases and J by 8 bases, 15 bases remained unmatched. CDR3 region: CASREGPATDIQYF. Written as DNA, the CDR3 is TGCGCCTCTAGGGAGGGTCCAGCAACGGACATTCAGTACTTC.

The chain is built from TRBV7-9 and TRBJ2-3; 12 bases agree with TRBD2. This CDR3 region has 16 residues. The J segment lost 4 bases and the V segment lost 3 bases, leaving 5 bases of the junction unmatched. Germline CDR1 reads SEHNR; CDR2 reads FQNEAQ (reference sequence). CDR3 sequence: CASSLTSGSSADTQYF. CDR3 nucleotides: TGTGCCAGCAGCTTGACTAGCGGGAGTTCAGCAGATACGCAGTATTTT.

The chain joins TRBV30 to TRBJ1-5; 10 positions agree with TRBD1. Per the germline V gene, CDR1 is GTSNPN and CDR2 is SVGIG (reference sequence). The CDR3 totals 14 residues. Unmatched junction bases numbered 1, after V lost 0 bases and J lost 5 bases. In DNA form, the CDR3 reads TGTGCCTGGAGTGTAGGGACAGGGGATCAGCCCCAGCATTTT. This translates into CAWSVGTGDQPQHF.

The rearrangement joins TRBV7-8 to TRBJ1-5; 9 nucleotides line up with TRBD1. The CDR3 loop spans 16 amino acids. Germline-derived CDR1 and CDR2 are SGHVS and FQNEAQ. V shed 3 bases and J 1 base; nucleotides not matched to a gene: 4. The CDR3 region is CASSFLQGASNQPQHF. CDR3 sequence (DNA): TGTGCCAGCAGCTTTCTACAGGGGGCGAGCAATCAGCCCCAGCATTTT. Combining the CDR3 with reference TRBV7-8 and TRBJ1-5 gives the whole variable domain GAGVSQSPRYKVAKRGQDVALRCDPISGHVSLFWYQQALGQGPEFLTYFQNEAQLDKSGLPSDRFFAERPEGSVSTLKIQRTQQEDSAVYLCASSFLQGASNQPQHFGDGTRLSIL.

CDR3 loop: CASSNGQGIRQPQHF. Here the CDR3 DNA reads TGTGCCAGCAGCAATGGCCAGGGGATTCGACAGCCCCAGCATTTT. The J gene is TRBJ1-5, the V gene TRBV21-1; TRBD1 is taken as the D call from the table, unchecked against the DNA. TRBV21-1 represents a pseudogene. This CDR3 has 15 amino acids.

This clone has only a few counts. The chain's CDR3 is CASSPGQAAEAFF. Written as DNA, the CDR3 is TGTGCCAGCAGCCCCGGACAGGCCGCCGAAGCTTTCTTT. V and J are TRBV14 and TRBJ1-1, with TRBD1 matching over 7 bases. Germline V gene lookup returns CDR1 SGHDN and CDR2 FVKESK. The length of the CDR3 is 13 residues. J was trimmed by 8 bases and V by 4 bases; bases with no gene match: 7.

The genes are TRBV2 and TRBJ1-1; D gene uncertain. CDR1 is SNHLY, CDR2 FYNNEI, per germline. V dropped 3 bases and J dropped 1 base, with 6 bases sitting between them. There are 13 residues in the CDR3. CDR3 sequence (DNA): TGTGCCAGCAGTGAGGAGGCGAACACTGAAGCTTTCTTT. This encodes CASSEEANTEAFF.

J is TRBJ2-1 and V is TRBV2; 9 bases match TRBD1. V dropped 5 bases and J dropped 9; count of bases not matched to a gene: 2. This CDR3 has 12 amino acids. CDR1 SNHLY and CDR2 FYNNEI come from the germline V gene. The CDR3 here is CASSTGGGEQFF. CDR3 DNA: TGTGCCAGCAGTACAGGGGGCGGTGAGCAGTTCTTC.